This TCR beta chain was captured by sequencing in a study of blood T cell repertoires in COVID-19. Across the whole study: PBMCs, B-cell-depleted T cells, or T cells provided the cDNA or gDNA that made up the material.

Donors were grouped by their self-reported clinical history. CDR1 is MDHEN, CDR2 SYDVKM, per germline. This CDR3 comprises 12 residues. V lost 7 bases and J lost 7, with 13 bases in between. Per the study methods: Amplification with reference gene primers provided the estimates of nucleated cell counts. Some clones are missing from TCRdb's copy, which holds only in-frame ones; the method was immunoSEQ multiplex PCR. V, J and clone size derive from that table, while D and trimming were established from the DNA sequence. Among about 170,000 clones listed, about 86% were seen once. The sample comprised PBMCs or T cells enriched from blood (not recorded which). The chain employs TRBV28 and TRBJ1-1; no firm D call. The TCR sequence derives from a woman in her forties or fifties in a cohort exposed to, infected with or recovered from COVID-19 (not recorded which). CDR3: CASISTTHEAFF. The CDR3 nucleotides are TGTGCCAGCATATCAACGACTCATGAAGCTTTCTTT.